The text below deals with one T cell receptor beta chain. In germline, CDR1 is MDHEN, CDR2 SYDVKM. Trimming shortened V by 2 bases and J by 4 bases, and 27 bases separated the two germline ends. The CDR3 extends over 19 amino acids. The data were produced by immunoSEQ multiplex PCR, yet TCRdb's version contains in-frame clones alone and is incomplete. The sample includes around 1.9 million clones, roughly 91% of them seen just once. This sample is drawn from a study of shared clonotypes between healthy human individuals. As defined, naive CD8 cells were CD45RO-negative and positively selected for CCR7, with terminally differentiated effector memory CD45RA+ cells excluded.

Sequencing was performed on naive CD8+ T cells from PBMCs. The sequence was collected from a man aged 18 to 30 in good health. Some clones in this sample may be carry-over from other donors' samples. The chain couples TRBV28 to TRBJ2-7; tentative D call: TRBD1 (6 bases). This chain's CDR3 is CASSLMLSPGDQKYYEQYF. The CDR3 DNA reads as TGTGCCAGCAGTTTAATGTTGTCACCAGGGGACCAGAAGTATTACGAGCAGTACTTC.